A single sample is the source of the 27 T cell receptor beta chains below, sequenced in a study of post-analysis software for immune sequencing data. General observations from the study: TRBV5-6, TRBV5-1 and TRBV20-1 belonged to a set of about 5 TRBV segments that were more frequent in patients than controls.

Their recognized antigens are unknown. Unique molecular identifiers were built into the TCR beta cDNA libraries. Using its own MiXCR run on the PCR reads, TCRdb lists one record per CDR3 protein. Of about 800,000 distinct CDR3 sequences detected, 30% appear once; the ten largest clones hold under 0.7%. The specimen sequenced was blood. These receptors originate from a girl aged 10-17 years with multiple sclerosis.

This clonotype was found a few times. J is TRBJ1-5 and V is TRBV28; no clear D gene. The CDR3 is 12 amino acids. V lost 6 bases and J 4 bases, leaving 7 bases between the germline ends. Per the germline V gene, CDR1 is MDHEN and CDR2 is SYDVKM. CDR3 region: CASSSKNQPQHF. Here the CDR3 DNA reads TGTGCCAGCAGCTCAAAGAATCAGCCCCAGCATTTT. Full variable domain (rest looked up from reference TRBV28 and TRBJ1-5): DVKVTQSSRYLVKRTGEKVFLECVQDMDHENMFWYRQDPGLGLRLIYFSYDVKMKEKGDIPEGYSVSREKKERFSLILESASTNQTSMYLCASSSKNQPQHFGDGTRLSIL.

The chain uses TRBV20-1 and TRBJ2-7, with TRBD2 matching over 8 bases. The CDR3 sequence is 14 residues long. J was trimmed by 2 bases and V by 3 bases; bases with no gene match: 6. The germline V gene encodes CDR1 DFQATT and CDR2 SNEGSKA (reference sequence). The CDR3 loop is CSARERESTYEQYF. Written as DNA, the CDR3 is TGCAGTGCTAGGGAGCGGGAGAGCACCTACGAGCAGTACTTC.

The CDR3 region has the DNA TGCAGTGCTCTGGGCGGCGGCCAAGAGACCCAGTACTTC. Encoded protein: CSALGGGQETQYF. V usage is TRBV20-1 and J usage is TRBJ2-5; D is unclear. This CDR3 has 13 amino acids. V was trimmed by 5 bases and J by 1 base, leaving 11 bases between them. CDR1 is DFQATT and CDR2 is SNEGSKA in the germline V gene (reference sequence).

V usage is TRBV7-2 and J usage is TRBJ2-5; weak D call: TRBD1 (6 bases). The CDR3 has 16 amino acids. Trimming cost V 5 bases and J 0 bases, with 16 bases left between them. The germline V gene encodes CDR1 SGHTA and CDR2 FQGNSA. The CDR3 coding sequence is TGTGCCAGCAGCACGGTGGTGGGGGCGTACCAAGAGACCCAGTACTTC. Translation gives CASSTVVGAYQETQYF.

The rearrangement uses TRBV29-1 and TRBJ2-1; TRBD2 might be the D (6 bases). Trimming took 4 bases from V and 8 from J, leaving 18 bases between them. The CDR3 totals 14 residues. The V gene's germline CDR1 is SQVTM and CDR2 ANQGSEA. The CDR3, as DNA: TGCAGCGTTGGGCGGGTCACGACGGGGGATGAGCAGTTCTTC. Translated: CSVGRVTTGDEQFF.

The chain joins TRBV6-5 to TRBJ1-3; D not resolved. Trimming took off 2 bases at V and 0 bases at J, with 8 bases between the two ends. This CDR3 is 15 amino acids long. The germline gives CDR1 MNHEY, CDR2 SVGAGI. Here the CDR3 DNA reads TGTGCCAGCAGTTACAGTCTCGGCTCTGGAAACACCATATATTTT. Translating gives CASSYSLGSGNTIYF.

This clonotype came up a few times. The chain has TRBV6-5 and TRBJ1-4; 7 bases line up with TRBD1. CDR1 and CDR2 from the germline V gene are MNHEY and SVGAGI. The CDR3 is 15 amino acids. Trimming cost V 4 bases and J 7 bases; bases outside gene matches: 9. CDR3 amino acids: CASSFHRGFGEKLFF. The CDR3 DNA reads TGTGCCAGCAGTTTCCACAGGGGTTTCGGTGAAAAACTGTTTTTT.

The chain couples TRBV29-1 to TRBJ2-3; no firm D call. CDR1 and CDR2 (germline): SQVTM, ANQGSEA. Trimming cost V 1 base and J 0 bases, with 14 bases left between them. CDR3 length: 16 amino acids. This chain's CDR3 is CSVEVGRVRSTDTQYF. In DNA, the CDR3 is TGCAGCGTTGAAGTTGGCCGGGTTCGGAGCACAGATACGCAGTATTTT.

The chain is built from TRBV6-2 or TRBV6-3 and TRBJ2-5, with D perhaps assigned TRBD1 or TRBD2 (5 bases each). Trimming shortened V by 6 bases and J by 5 bases, and 13 bases separated the two germline ends. The CDR3 totals 13 residues. The germline CDR1 and CDR2 sequences are MNHEY and SVGEGT. The CDR3 DNA follows: TGTGCCAGCAGCCCCGGGGCCGAGGAGACCCAGTACTTC. It codes for CASSPGAEETQYF.

This clonotype was seen ten or more times. The chain uses TRBV29-1 and TRBJ2-1; TRBD2 aligns across 9 bases. V dropped 6 bases and J dropped 0; count of bases not matched to a gene: 3. This CDR3 is 14 amino acids long. Germline CDR1 SQVTM, CDR2 ANQGSEA. CDR3 amino acids: CSVDSGSSYNEQFF. Written as DNA, the CDR3 is TGCAGCGTAGATAGCGGGAGCTCCTACAATGAGCAGTTCTTC.

The chain couples TRBV2 to TRBJ2-1; perhaps TRBD1 as D (5 bases). Germline loops: CDR1 SNHLY, CDR2 FYNNEI. Deletions cut 7 bases from V and 3 bases from J, with 19 bases between. CDR3 size: 16 residues. The chain's CDR3 is CASTAVRTSYYNEQFF. The CDR3 DNA sequence: TGTGCCAGCACCGCTGTGAGGACATCCTACTACAATGAGCAGTTCTTC. The whole variable domain, filled in from reference TRBV2 and TRBJ2-1, reads EPEVTQTPSHQVTQMGQEVILRCVPISNHLYFYWYRQILGQKVEFLVSFYNNEISEKSEIFDDQFSVERPDGSNFTLKIRSTKLEDSAMYFCASTAVRTSYYNEQFFGPGTRLTVL.

In its sample, this clonotype was seen many times. The chain carries TRBV5-1 and TRBJ2-5, with 10 nucleotides matching TRBD2. Germline V CDR1 and CDR2: SGHRS, YFSETQ. The CDR3 length is 16 residues. V gave up 3 bases and J gave up 2 bases; unmatched junction bases: 7. The CDR3 here is CASSSGTSEIQETQYF. CDR3 nucleotide sequence: TGCGCCAGCAGCTCCGGGACTAGCGAGATACAAGAGACCCAGTACTTC. Full variable domain (missing parts from reference TRBV5-1 and TRBJ2-5): KAGVTQTPRYLIKTRGQQVTLSCSPISGHRSVSWYQQTPGQGLQFLFEYFSETQRNKGNFPGRFSGRQFSNSRSEMNVSTLELGDSALYLCASSSGTSEIQETQYFGPGTRLLVL.

This clonotype was recorded a few times. This chain uses TRBV19 with TRBJ2-7, with TRBD1 matching 8 bases. The CDR3 has 15 residues. Germline CDR1 reads LNHDA; CDR2 reads SQIVND (reference sequence). V shed 2 bases and J 2 bases; nucleotides not matched to a gene: 5. The CDR3 loop reads CASSIRSGQAYEQYF. The CDR3 coding sequence is TGTGCCAGTAGTATAAGGTCGGGACAGGCCTACGAGCAGTACTTC.

The chain has TRBV27 and TRBJ2-1, with 10 bases that match TRBD2. From germline, CDR1 is MNHEY and CDR2 SMNVEV (reference sequence). CDR3 length equals 19 residues. The V gene end was trimmed by 1 base and the J gene end by 0 bases; junction bases not matched to a gene: 9. CDR3 sequence reads: CASSLFGSGRPLSYNEQFF. Written as DNA, the CDR3 is TGTGCCAGCAGTTTATTCGGTAGCGGGAGGCCTCTCTCCTACAATGAGCAGTTCTTC.

The rearrangement uses TRBV6-2 or TRBV6-3 and TRBJ2-1, with D possibly being TRBD2 (5 bases). V shed 7 bases and J shed 6 bases, with 7 bases lying between them. The CDR3 has 11 amino acids. Germline values: CDR1 MNHEY, CDR2 SVGEGT. CDR3 region: CASKEVNEQFF. DNA for the CDR3: TGTGCCAGCAAGGAGGTCAATGAGCAGTTCTTC.

The CDR3 DNA is TGTGCCAGCAGTCGCTCCGGGACAGGGTCCACAGATACGCAGTATTTT. This sequence encodes CASSRSGTGSTDTQYF. The V and J genes are TRBV6-5 and TRBJ2-3; 9 bases are a match to TRBD1. CDR1 is MNHEY and CDR2 is SVGAGI in the germline V gene. The CDR3 runs 16 residues. V gave up 5 bases and J gave up 2 bases; unmatched junction bases: 8.

The CDR3 here is CSVEDRGFLGEQFF. As DNA, the CDR3 is TGCAGCGTTGAAGACAGGGGATTCTTAGGTGAGCAGTTCTTC. V usage is TRBV29-1 and J usage is TRBJ2-1; TRBD1 is a possible D gene (6 bases). Trimming took off 0 bases at V and 9 bases at J, with 15 bases between the two ends. The CDR3 length is 14 residues. Looked up from germline, CDR1 is SQVTM and CDR2 is ANQGSEA.

Concerning this clonotype: The CDR3 does not end in the conserved phenylalanine or tryptophan, so this is likely a read error. This chain links TRBV7-9 with TRBJ1-1, with D perhaps TRBD1 (5 bases). The CDR3 is made up of 13 amino acids. V gave up 5 bases and J gave up 6 bases, with 13 bases separating them. Looked up from germline, CDR1 is SEHNR and CDR2 is FQNEAQ (reference sequence). This CDR3 is CASSVYTGPEAFL. CDR3 sequence (DNA): TGTGCCAGCAGCGTATACACGGGACCTGAAGCTTTCTTG.

This clonotype occurred a few times. V is TRBV20-1 and J is TRBJ2-5; TRBD2 matches at 12 bases. V shed 6 bases and J 5 bases; nucleotides not matched to a gene: 4. The CDR3 has 13 residues. The germline gives CDR1 DFQATT, CDR2 SNEGSKA (reference sequence). In DNA form, the CDR3 reads TGCAGTGCGCTGACTAGCGGGAGTGAGACCCAGTACTTC. This codes for CSALTSGSETQYF.

This clonotype occurred a few times. This chain joins TRBV6-2 or TRBV6-3 and TRBJ2-3; D is possibly TRBD2 (7 bases). The V gene lost 7 bases and the J gene lost 2 bases, with 19 bases spanning the gap. CDR1 and CDR2 (germline): MNHEY, SVGEGT. The CDR3 extends over 16 amino acids. CDR3 in amino acids: CASTRPRGATTDTQYF. CDR3 coding DNA: TGTGCCAGCACTCGACCACGGGGGGCCACCACAGATACGCAGTATTTT.

V usage is TRBV5-1 and J usage is TRBJ2-7; 10 bases map to TRBD1. This CDR3 is built from 15 residues. Germline assignment: CDR1 SGHRS and CDR2 YFSETQ. Trimming at V came to 2 bases and at J to 3 bases, leaving 5 bases not matched to a gene. The CDR3 region has the DNA TGCGCCAGCAGCTTATACGGGACAGGGGACTACGAGCAGTACTTC. Its protein product is CASSLYGTGDYEQYF.

J is TRBJ2-1 and V is TRBV20-1, with D tentatively TRBD1 (5 bases). CDR1 and CDR2 from the germline V gene are DFQATT and SNEGSKA (reference sequence). CDR3 length: 15 residues. Between the trimmed V and J ends, which lost 6 bases and 1 base, there was a span of 16 bases. DNA of the CDR3: TGCAGTGCGCAAAGGGGATTCTCGTCCTACAATGAGCAGTTCTTC. It translates to CSAQRGFSSYNEQFF.

The V call is TRBV5-1, the J call TRBJ2-5; D gene unclear. The CDR3 runs to 14 residues. V gave up 5 bases and J gave up 11 bases, with 22 bases separating them. CDR1 is SGHRS and CDR2 is YFSETQ in the germline V gene. The CDR3 DNA reads TGCGCCAGCAGGCGGAGTGGAATCGACAATGAGCAGTACTTC. It yields the protein CASRRSGIDNEQYF.

The gene calls are TRBV5-1 and TRBJ2-3; 7 bases agree with TRBD2. The V and J ends lost 4 bases and 3 bases, in that order; junction bases with no gene match: 8. This CDR3 has 15 residues. Germline V gives CDR1 SGHRS, CDR2 YFSETQ. The CDR3 DNA sequence: TGCGCCAGCAGCGAGGGACTACGATCGACAGATACGCAGTATTTT. Protein: CASSEGLRSTDTQYF. Variable domain in full (rest from reference TRBV5-1 and TRBJ2-3): KAGVTQTPRYLIKTRGQQVTLSCSPISGHRSVSWYQQTPGQGLQFLFEYFSETQRNKGNFPGRFSGRQFSNSRSEMNVSTLELGDSALYLCASSEGLRSTDTQYFGPGTRLTVL.

This chain uses TRBV6-2 or TRBV6-3 with TRBJ2-6, with D hard to call. The CDR3 is 14 amino acids. In germline, CDR1 is MNHEY, CDR2 SVGEGT. Trimming stripped 7 bases from V and 1 base from J, with 8 bases between. The CDR3 DNA sequence: TGTGCCAGCACCGACCCTTCTGGGGCCAACGTCCTGACTTTC. Its protein is CASTDPSGANVLTF.

The chain employs TRBV7-9 and TRBJ1-1; D is ambiguous. The CDR3 has 16 amino acids. Per germline, CDR1 SEHNR and CDR2 FQNEAQ (reference sequence). Trimming removed 3 bases from V and 6 bases from J, with 20 bases in between. The CDR3 DNA reads as TGTGCCAGCAGCTTTTGGCAGAGGGCGCAGATCGCTGAAGCTTTCTTT. It codes for CASSFWQRAQIAEAFF.

This clonotype was picked up a small number of times. The rearrangement links TRBV5-1 to TRBJ2-3, with 16 bases fitting TRBD2. Per the germline V gene, CDR1 is SGHRS and CDR2 is YFSETQ. This CDR3 is 19 amino acids long. V lost 4 bases, J lost 5 bases, and 13 bases stayed unmatched. CDR3 sequence: CASSDRGTSGRASKDTQYF. DNA for the CDR3: TGCGCCAGCAGCGACCGGGGGACTAGCGGGAGGGCAAGTAAAGATACGCAGTATTTT. Based on the CDR3 plus reference TRBV5-1 and TRBJ2-3, the full variable domain is KAGVTQTPRYLIKTRGQQVTLSCSPISGHRSVSWYQQTPGQGLQFLFEYFSETQRNKGNFPGRFSGRQFSNSRSEMNVSTLELGDSALYLCASSDRGTSGRASKDTQYFGPGTRLTVL.